The 21 T cell receptor beta chains presented below share a single source sample, sequenced in a study of blood T cell repertoires in COVID-19. The assay was immunoSEQ multiplex PCR, and TCRdb's table has in-frame clones only and misses some. The table lists nearly 250,000 clones, roughly 86% of them singletons. Sequencing was performed on peripheral blood. The source is a woman aged 55-75 years who had recovered from COVID-19.

This chain joins TRBV6-5 and TRBJ1-1; tentatively, D is TRBD1 (5 bases). From germline, CDR1 is MNHEY and CDR2 SVGAGI. The V end lost 6 bases, the J end lost 4 bases, and 15 bases lay between the germline ends. The CDR3 is made up of 14 amino acids. The CDR3 DNA follows: TGTGCCAGCAGAGCGCACCGGGGGACCACTGAAGCTTTCTTT. Its translation is CASRAHRGTTEAFF.

For the CDR3, the DNA is TGTGCCAGCAGTCCTACTAGCGGGGGTAGTGAGCAGTTCTTC. Protein product: CASSPTSGGSEQFF. The chain couples TRBV2 to TRBJ2-1; 11 bases align to TRBD2. This CDR3 region has 14 residues. Germline CDR1 reads SNHLY; CDR2 reads FYNNEI. The ends lost 5 bases at V and 9 bases at J; junction bases unmatched: 6.

A note on this clone: The sample has other DNA sequences that encode this CDR3 too. This sequence joins TRBV6-2 or TRBV6-3 and TRBJ2-7, with D unresolved. This CDR3 is built from 11 residues. Trimming took off 2 bases at V and 4 bases at J, with 3 bases between the two ends. In germline, CDR1 is MNHEY, CDR2 SVGEGT. CDR3 in amino acids: CASSYLYEQYF. The CDR3 DNA reads TGTGCCAGCAGTTACCTGTACGAGCAGTACTTC.

V gene TRBV18 combines with J gene TRBJ2-3, with TRBD2 identical over 8 bases. Germline V gene sequence: CDR1 KGHSH, CDR2 LQKENI. This CDR3 spans 16 amino acids. Unmatched junction bases numbered 6, after V lost 1 base and J lost 3 bases. The CDR3 region has the DNA TGTGCCAGCTCACCACAGGAGCGGGGGAGAACAGATACGCAGTATTTT. Translated: CASSPQERGRTDTQYF.

V usage is TRBV9 and J usage is TRBJ1-6; TRBD1 aligns across 7 bases. Losses at the gene ends were 4 bases for V and 0 bases for J; bases not matched to a gene: 7. This CDR3 comprises 17 residues. Germline assignment: CDR1 SGDLS and CDR2 YYNGEE. The CDR3: CASSTGQARSYNSPLHF. CDR3 bases: TGTGCCAGCAGCACCGGACAGGCGCGCTCCTATAATTCACCCCTCCACTTT.

V is TRBV4-2 and J is TRBJ1-1; no definite D call. Germline V lookup: CDR1 LGHNA, CDR2 YNFKEQ. The CDR3 covers 15 residues. V was clipped by 0 bases and J by 1 base, with 9 bases between them. CDR3 region: CASSQDHVGNTEAFF. Written as DNA, the CDR3 is TGTGCCAGCAGCCAAGATCATGTCGGGAACACTGAAGCTTTCTTT.

The chain recombines TRBV6-5 with TRBJ1-2; D possibly corresponds to TRBD1 (5 bases). CDR3 length: 12 residues. Trimming left V 6 bases short and J 1 base short, with 6 bases between. The germline gives CDR1 MNHEY, CDR2 SVGAGI. This CDR3 reads CASRTDNYGYTF. The CDR3 DNA reads TGTGCCAGCAGGACAGATAACTATGGCTACACCTTC.

The chain couples TRBV7-3 to TRBJ1-2, with D hard to call. Germline CDR1 reads SGHTA; CDR2 reads FQGTGA. V was trimmed by 5 bases and J by 0 bases, leaving 10 bases between them. The CDR3 is 14 amino acids. CDR3 region: CASSLSDTNYGYTF. The CDR3 nucleotides are TGTGCCAGCAGCCTCTCAGATACTAACTATGGCTACACCTTC.

This clone showed up just a few times. Within the sample, other DNA sequences also encode this same CDR3. The V gene is TRBV5-1, the J gene TRBJ1-2; D ambiguous. Germline CDR1 reads SGHRS; CDR2 reads YFSETQ. This CDR3 is built from 13 residues. V shed 2 bases and J shed 2 bases, with 7 bases lying between them. CDR3 sequence reads: CASSLVQNYGYTF. The CDR3 DNA follows: TGCGCCAGCAGCTTAGTACAGAACTATGGCTACACCTTC.

This chain uses TRBV3-1 (or the pseudogene TRBV3-2) with TRBJ2-7, with 8 bases matching TRBD2. Germline CDR1 and CDR2: LGHDT and YNNKEL (reference sequence). Germline trimming cut 5 bases from V and 7 bases from J; bases unmatched to any gene: 19. The CDR3 has 17 amino acids. CDR3 sequence: CASSTPNREGPRGEQYF. CDR3 bases: TGTGCCAGCAGCACACCTAACCGGGAGGGGCCGAGGGGTGAGCAGTACTTC.

The sample holds one count of this clone. The chain carries TRBV19 and TRBJ1-2; 10 bases match TRBD1. This CDR3 region has 18 residues. V gave up 7 bases and J gave up 4 bases; unmatched junction bases: 18. Germline V CDR1 and CDR2: LNHDA, SQIVND (reference sequence). DNA for the CDR3: TGTGCCAGTACCCCAAACCGGGACAGGGGCCGGGGGGGCTATGGCTACACCTTC. Its protein product is CASTPNRDRGRGGYGYTF.

Comments on this clone: Sequence at one end of the junction differs from germline and may be a read error. The chain links TRBV7-7 to TRBJ2-1, with 8 bases lining up with TRBD2. CDR1 SSHAT and CDR2 FNYEAQ come from the germline V gene (reference sequence). This CDR3 region has 18 residues. CDR3 coding DNA: TGTGCTAGCAGCTTATTGCCGGGCGGGGGGCCCATCTACAATGAGCAGTTCTTC. As protein: CASSLLPGGGPIYNEQFF.

CDR3 sequence: CASSFWTSTDTQYF. The CDR3, as DNA: TGTGCCAGCAGTTTCTGGACAAGCACAGATACGCAGTATTTT. The rearrangement links TRBV27 to TRBJ2-3, with a tentative D call TRBD1 (5 bases). The V and J ends lost 3 bases and 0 bases respectively, with 7 bases between them. This CDR3 comprises 14 residues. Per germline, CDR1 MNHEY and CDR2 SMNVEV (reference sequence).

The V gene is TRBV4-3, the J gene TRBJ2-1, with D maybe TRBD2 (6 bases). Germline CDR1 LGHNA, CDR2 YSLEER. The CDR3 consists of 17 residues. Trimming shortened V by 2 bases and J by 6 bases, and 20 bases separated the two germline ends. DNA of the CDR3: TGCGCCAGCAGCCAACTAAACGGGGACTTTGGTAGCAATGAGCAGTTCTTC. This translates into CASSQLNGDFGSNEQFF.

V and J are TRBV7-3 and TRBJ2-6; 11 nucleotides agree with TRBD2. Germline V gene lookup returns CDR1 SGHTA and CDR2 FQGTGA. Losses at the gene ends were 1 base for V and 5 bases for J; bases not matched to a gene: 4. The CDR3 is 17 residues long. CDR3 in amino acids: CASSLSSSGGRANVLTF. CDR3 DNA: TGTGCCAGCAGCTTAAGCTCTAGCGGGGGGCGGGCCAACGTCCTGACTTTC.

The chain combines TRBV3-1 (or the pseudogene TRBV3-2) with TRBJ2-6, with 11 bases fitting TRBD2. Germline V lookup: CDR1 LGHDT, CDR2 YNNKEL (reference sequence). V was pared by 1 base and J by 0 bases, with 5 bases of the junction left unmatched. The CDR3 covers 19 residues. The CDR3 DNA reads as TGTGCCAGCAGCCAAGGTTTGGGACTAGCGGTCTCTGGGGCCAACGTCCTGACTTTC. This translates into CASSQGLGLAVSGANVLTF.

This clone appeared a single time. The chain joins TRBV15 to TRBJ2-5; D perhaps matches TRBD1 (6 bases). The ends were cut back, 0 bases at V and 5 bases at J, with 10 bases in the middle. CDR1 is LNHNV, CDR2 YYDKDF, per germline (reference sequence). The CDR3 consists of 14 residues. The CDR3 is CATSRDRGGETQYF. The CDR3 DNA reads as TGTGCCACCAGCAGAGACAGGGGTGGGGAGACCCAGTACTTC.

This clone was counted once. The chain is built from TRBV19 and TRBJ2-3; 7 positions agree with TRBD2. V dropped 3 bases and J dropped 3; count of bases not matched to a gene: 15. Germline V gene sequence: CDR1 LNHDA, CDR2 SQIVND (reference sequence). The CDR3 runs 18 residues. CDR3: CASSIPLGGVGFTDTQYF. For the CDR3, the DNA is TGTGCCAGTAGTATCCCATTGGGGGGGGTAGGTTTTACAGATACGCAGTATTTT.

The chain is built from TRBV19 and TRBJ1-5; D is uncertain. Germline values: CDR1 LNHDA, CDR2 SQIVND (reference sequence). The ends were cut back, 7 bases at V and 1 base at J, with 14 bases in the middle. CDR3 length: 15 residues. For the CDR3, the DNA is TGTGCCAGTACCACGGCTCAGCGCAGCAATCAGCCCCAGCATTTT. This translates into CASTTAQRSNQPQHF.

This chain uses TRBV4-2 with TRBJ2-7, with TRBD1 matching over 7 bases. This CDR3 is 17 amino acids long. J gave up 2 bases and V 6 bases, and 16 bases lay outside the gene matches. The V gene's germline CDR1 is LGHNA and CDR2 YNFKEQ. The CDR3 sequence: CASSYLDRSDATYEQYF. The CDR3 coding sequence is TGTGCCAGCAGTTATCTGGACAGGTCGGACGCAACCTACGAGCAGTACTTC.

The rearrangement links TRBV5-8 to TRBJ2-3; 8 bases agree with TRBD2. The germline CDR1 and CDR2 sequences are SGHTS and YDEGEE. The CDR3 has 15 residues. Unmatched junction bases numbered 6, after V lost 2 bases and J lost 4 bases. The CDR3 bases are TGTGCCAGCAGCTTCGAGAGCGGGGGCCCAGATACGCAGTATTTT. Protein product: CASSFESGGPDTQYF.